One and the same sample provided the 17 T cell receptor beta chains below, sequenced in a study of T cell repertoires in ileal Crohn's disease. Time point denoted: neoterminal ileum biopsy at postoperative endoscopy, about 6 months after surgery. Here immunoSEQ multiplex PCR was the method, and the copy in TCRdb shows in-frame clones only, minus some. The sample holds about 1,900 clones, about 89% seen once. The sample taken for sequencing was ileal tissue. The receptor set was obtained from an adult with Crohn's disease.

This clone was seen once. The chain has TRBV7-3 and TRBJ2-1; 7 bases align to TRBD2. Unmatched junction bases numbered 13, after V lost 4 bases and J lost 10 bases. The CDR3 loop spans 15 amino acids. Per germline, CDR1 SGHTA and CDR2 FQGTGA. This CDR3 is CASSSSGTYGGEQFF. CDR3 in DNA: TGTGCCAGCAGCTCCTCCGGGACGTACGGGGGGGAGCAGTTCTTC.

J is TRBJ2-2 and V is TRBV28; a weak D match, TRBD1 (5 bases). This CDR3 is 17 amino acids long. The germline V gene encodes CDR1 MDHEN and CDR2 SYDVKM. V gave up 7 bases and J gave up 0 bases, with 18 bases separating them. The CDR3 nucleotides read TGTGCCAGCACCTCTTCAGGGCCACGATCGAACACCGGGGAGCTGTTTTTT. It encodes CASTSSGPRSNTGELFF. Full variable domain (remainder filled in from reference TRBV28 and TRBJ2-2): DVKVTQSSRYLVKRTGEKVFLECVQDMDHENMFWYRQDPGLGLRLIYFSYDVKMKEKGDIPEGYSVSREKKERFSLILESASTNQTSMYLCASTSSGPRSNTGELFFGEGSRLTVL.

The genes are TRBV7-9 and TRBJ1-2, with D possibly matching TRBD1 (5 bases). This CDR3 comprises 15 residues. Germline CDR1 and CDR2: SEHNR and FQNEAQ (reference sequence). V lost 0 bases, J lost 7 bases, and 15 bases lay in between. The CDR3 nucleotides are TGTGCCAGCAGCTTAGCGGGGCAGGGTAAAGGTGGCTACACCTTC. The encoded protein is CASSLAGQGKGGYTF.

The rearrangement joins TRBV5-4 to TRBJ2-1, with D perhaps matching TRBD2 (6 bases). This CDR3 spans 14 amino acids. V was cut by 4 bases and J by 6 bases, with 14 bases left in between. Germline V gene data show CDR1 as SGHNT and CDR2 as YYREEE (reference sequence). CDR3 nucleotides: TGTGCCAGCAGCGGCGCGGGAAGATCCAATGAGCAGTTCTTC. It specifies CASSGAGRSNEQFF.

J is TRBJ2-7 and V is TRBV9; 11 bases line up with TRBD2. The germline gives CDR1 SGDLS, CDR2 YYNGEE. Trimming removed 2 bases from V and 4 bases from J; junction bases left unmatched: 5. CDR3 size: 15 residues. CDR3 sequence: CASSVGTSGQYEQYF. CDR3 bases: TGTGCCAGCAGCGTGGGGACTAGCGGACAGTACGAGCAGTACTTC.

The chain's CDR3 is CSAEGTSGYEQYF. CDR3 nucleotides: TGCAGCGCCGAGGGGACTAGCGGCTACGAGCAGTACTTC. The V call is TRBV29-1, the J call TRBJ2-7; 11 bases align to TRBD2. The junction had 5 bases not matched to a gene; V was cut back by 7 bases and J by 3 bases. Germline assignment: CDR1 SQVTM and CDR2 ANQGSEA. CDR3 size: 13 residues.

This chain links TRBV7-9 with TRBJ2-5; 12 bases map to TRBD2. The CDR3 extends over 18 amino acids. V gave up 5 bases and J gave up 2 bases; unmatched junction bases: 12. Germline lookup yields CDR1 SEHNR and CDR2 FQNEAQ (reference sequence). CDR3 protein: CASSVSGLAGLKQETQYF. The CDR3 DNA is TGTGCCAGCAGCGTTTCTGGACTAGCGGGACTAAAGCAAGAGACCCAGTACTTC.

V usage is TRBV7-9 and J usage is TRBJ2-3; tentatively, D is TRBD2 (6 bases). The V end lost 10 bases, the J end lost 2 bases, and 16 bases lay between the germline ends. The length of the CDR3 is 14 residues. Germline values: CDR1 SEHNR, CDR2 FQNEAQ (reference sequence). CDR3 bases: TGTGCCACCTCACGGGCGGGGTTCACAGATACGCAGTATTTT. It translates to CATSRAGFTDTQYF.

The V call is TRBV6-5, the J call TRBJ1-6, with 8 nucleotides matching TRBD1. CDR1 MNHEY and CDR2 SVGAGI come from the germline V gene. The CDR3 has 15 amino acids. Trimming cost V 5 bases and J 7 bases; bases outside gene matches: 7. The CDR3 protein is CASSTLDRANSPLHF. The CDR3 DNA is TGTGCCAGCAGTACGCTGGACAGGGCCAATTCACCCCTCCACTTT.

The chain carries TRBV15 and TRBJ1-1, with 8 nucleotides matching TRBD1. V lost 3 bases to trimming and J lost 7 bases; unmatched junction nucleotides: 13. The length of the CDR3 is 16 residues. Germline CDR1 LNHNV, CDR2 YYDKDF (reference sequence). The CDR3, as DNA: TGTGCCACCAGCAGGGGGGACAGGTTGTTTCCACTTGAAGCTTTCTTT. The encoded protein is CATSRGDRLFPLEAFF.

This sequence joins TRBV28 and TRBJ2-1, with D possibly being TRBD1 (5 bases). V lost 6 bases and J lost 4, with 10 bases in between. The CDR3 is 13 amino acids. Germline CDR1 is MDHEN and CDR2 is SYDVKM. Written as DNA, the CDR3 is TGTGCCAGCAGCATACAGGTTTACAATGAGCAGTTCTTC. It is translated as CASSIQVYNEQFF.

The CDR3 region has the DNA TGTGCCAGCAGCCTGACAGGTTACTATGGCTACACCTTC. Translating gives CASSLTGYYGYTF. The chain carries TRBV14 and TRBJ1-2, with D perhaps matching TRBD1 (6 bases). The CDR3 sequence is 13 residues long. Germline V gene lookup returns CDR1 SGHDN and CDR2 FVKESK. Trimming pared 4 bases from V and 3 bases from J, leaving 9 bases between.

V gene TRBV7-6 combines with J gene TRBJ2-5; 7 nucleotides align to TRBD2. Trimming removed 6 bases from V and 2 bases from J; junction bases left unmatched: 12. This CDR3 has 16 residues. Per the germline V gene, CDR1 is SGHVS and CDR2 is FNYEAQ. The CDR3: CASSPPAGDYQETQYF. The CDR3 DNA reads TGTGCCAGCAGTCCCCCGGCGGGAGATTATCAAGAGACCCAGTACTTC.

The rearrangement joins TRBV19 to TRBJ2-1; D is unclear. With 2 bases removed from V and 6 bases from J, the gap between germline ends came to 5 bases. CDR1 is LNHDA and CDR2 is SQIVND in the germline V gene (reference sequence). The CDR3 has 12 residues. CDR3 sequence (DNA): TGTGCCAGTAGTATATACGGCAATGAGCAGTTCTTC. Its translation: CASSIYGNEQFF.

The chain joins TRBV18 to TRBJ1-2; D not certain. Deletions cut 0 bases from V and 4 bases from J, with 9 bases between. Per the germline V gene, CDR1 is KGHSH and CDR2 is LQKENI. This CDR3 has 14 residues. The CDR3 protein is CASSPPERGYGYTF. The CDR3 nucleotides are TGTGCCAGCTCACCACCGGAGAGAGGCTATGGCTACACCTTC.

The CDR3 spells CASSYGTSSYNEQFF. The CDR3 region has the DNA TGTGCCAGCAGTTATGGGACATCCTCCTACAATGAGCAGTTCTTC. V and J are TRBV5-6 and TRBJ2-1; TRBD1 might be the D (6 bases). V was shortened by 5 bases and J by 0 bases, with 12 bases between the two germline ends. The CDR3 has 15 amino acids. Germline V gene data show CDR1 as SGHDT and CDR2 as YYEEEE.

The V gene is TRBV5-5, the J gene TRBJ2-5; TRBD2 matches 14 bases. There are 18 residues in the CDR3. V lost 1 base to trimming and J lost 7 bases; unmatched junction nucleotides: 12. CDR1 is SGHKS and CDR2 is YYEKEE in the germline V gene (reference sequence). The chain's CDR3 is CASSLYIWGLAGVGTQYF. The CDR3 nucleotides read TGTGCCAGCAGCTTGTATATTTGGGGACTAGCGGGAGTTGGGACCCAGTACTTC.